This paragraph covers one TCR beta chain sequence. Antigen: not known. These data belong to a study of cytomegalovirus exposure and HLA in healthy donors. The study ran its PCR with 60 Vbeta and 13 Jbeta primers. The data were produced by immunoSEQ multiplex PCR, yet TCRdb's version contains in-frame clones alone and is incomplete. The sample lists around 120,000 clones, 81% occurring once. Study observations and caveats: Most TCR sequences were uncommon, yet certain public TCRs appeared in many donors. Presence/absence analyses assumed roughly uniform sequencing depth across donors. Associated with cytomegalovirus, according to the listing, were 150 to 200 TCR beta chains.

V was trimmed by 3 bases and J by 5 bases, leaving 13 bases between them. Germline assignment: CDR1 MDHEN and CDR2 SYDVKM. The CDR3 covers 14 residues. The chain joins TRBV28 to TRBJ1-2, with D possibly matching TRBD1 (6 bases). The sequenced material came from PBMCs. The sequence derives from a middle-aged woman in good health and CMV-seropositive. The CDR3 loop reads CASSLGRDIYGYTF. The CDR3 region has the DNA TGTGCCAGCAGTTTGGGTAGGGACATATATGGCTACACCTTC.